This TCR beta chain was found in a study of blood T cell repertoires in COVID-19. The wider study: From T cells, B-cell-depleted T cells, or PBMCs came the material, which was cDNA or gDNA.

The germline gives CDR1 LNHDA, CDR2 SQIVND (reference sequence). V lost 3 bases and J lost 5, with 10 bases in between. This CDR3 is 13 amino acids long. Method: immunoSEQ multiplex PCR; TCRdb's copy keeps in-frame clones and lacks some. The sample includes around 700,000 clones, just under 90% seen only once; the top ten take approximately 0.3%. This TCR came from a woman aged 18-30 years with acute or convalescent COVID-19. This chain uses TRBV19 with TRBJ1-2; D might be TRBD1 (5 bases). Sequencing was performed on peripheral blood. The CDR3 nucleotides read TGTGCCAGTAGTATGGGGCAAACATATGGCTACACCTTC. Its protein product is CASSMGQTYGYTF.